This T cell receptor beta chain was captured by sequencing in a study of blood T cells in healthy people across ages. Germline trimming cut 5 bases from V and 2 bases from J; bases unmatched to any gene: 5. The germline gives CDR1 SQVTM, CDR2 ANQGSEA. The CDR3 consists of 14 residues. Donors gave about 10 milliliters of peripheral blood apiece. Worth noting for this clonotype: Its target is not known.

The use of a sample-barcoded 5' primer and a J-beta primer mix characterized a second PCR of about 7 to 12 cycles. TCRdb reanalysed the 5' RACE reads using MiXCR and keeps one entry per CDR3 protein. This table holds 850,000 to 1,000,000 distinct CDR3 sequences, roughly 51% found once. Study-level results: Unsorted PBMC input precluded a conclusive naive versus antigen-experienced comparison.

This TCR was sampled from a woman aged 55-69 years in good health. V usage is TRBV29-1 and J usage is TRBJ2-3, with 9 bases lining up with TRBD1. Sample: blood. The CDR3 reads CSVWGQGLTDTQYF. CDR3 nucleotides: TGCAGCGTTTGGGGACAGGGACTCACAGATACGCAGTATTTT.